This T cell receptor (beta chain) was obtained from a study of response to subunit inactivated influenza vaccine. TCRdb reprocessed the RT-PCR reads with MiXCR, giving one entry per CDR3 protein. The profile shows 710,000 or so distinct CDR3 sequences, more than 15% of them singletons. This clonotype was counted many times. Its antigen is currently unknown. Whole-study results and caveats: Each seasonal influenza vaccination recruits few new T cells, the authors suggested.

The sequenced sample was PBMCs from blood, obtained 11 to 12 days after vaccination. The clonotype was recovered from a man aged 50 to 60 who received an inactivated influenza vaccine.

For the CDR3, the DNA is TGTGCCATCAGTGAGTTGAGCGGAGTCTACAATGAGCAGTTCTTC. It translates to CAISELSGVYNEQFF. The chain has TRBV10-3 and TRBJ2-1, with D perhaps matching TRBD2 (5 bases). V gave up 1 base and J gave up 3 bases, with 10 bases separating them. Germline CDR1 and CDR2: ENHRY and SYGVKD. The CDR3 is 15 amino acids.